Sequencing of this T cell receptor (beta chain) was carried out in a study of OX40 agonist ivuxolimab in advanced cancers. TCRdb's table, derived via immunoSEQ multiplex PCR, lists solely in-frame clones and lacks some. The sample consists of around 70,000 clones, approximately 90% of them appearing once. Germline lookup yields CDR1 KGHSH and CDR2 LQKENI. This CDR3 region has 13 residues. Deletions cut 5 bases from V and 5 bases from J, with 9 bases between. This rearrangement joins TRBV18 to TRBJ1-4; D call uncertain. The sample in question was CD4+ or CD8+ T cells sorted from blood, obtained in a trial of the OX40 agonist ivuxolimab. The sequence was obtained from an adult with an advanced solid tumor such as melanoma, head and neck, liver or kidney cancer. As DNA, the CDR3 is TGTGCCAGCTCAGCCGGGAGGAATGAAAAACTGTTTTTT. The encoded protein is CASSAGRNEKLFF.